The next 12 T cell receptor beta chains were all read from a single sample in a study of T cell changes during pregnancy in multiple sclerosis. The data were produced by immunoSEQ multiplex PCR, yet TCRdb's version contains in-frame clones alone and is incomplete. The table has 20,000 to 30,000 clones, 80% to 90% seen once; the top ten hold approximately 15%. Source: CD8+ T cells from peripheral blood mononuclear cells, taken in the second trimester of pregnancy. These receptors originate from a female donor with multiple sclerosis, enrolled in a pregnancy study.

The chain joins TRBV27 to TRBJ2-5; D is ambiguous. Trimming left V 2 bases short and J 5 bases short, with 18 bases between. CDR3 size: 16 residues. CDR1 is MNHEY and CDR2 is SMNVEV in the germline V gene (reference sequence). The CDR3 region is CASSLAATPKSETQYF. The CDR3 nucleotides are TGTGCCAGCAGTTTAGCCGCGACTCCTAAGTCGGAGACCCAGTACTTC.

J is TRBJ1-1 and V is TRBV28; TRBD1 agrees at 7 bases. The germline V gene has CDR1 MDHEN and CDR2 SYDVKM. The CDR3 covers 16 residues. V dropped 5 bases and J dropped 6; count of bases not matched to a gene: 15. This CDR3 reads CASSPIMPQGGAEAFF. The CDR3 region has the DNA TGTGCCAGCAGTCCCATTATGCCCCAGGGGGGCGCTGAAGCTTTCTTT. The whole variable domain, remainder taken from reference TRBV28 and TRBJ1-1, is DVKVTQSSRYLVKRTGEKVFLECVQDMDHENMFWYRQDPGLGLRLIYFSYDVKMKEKGDIPEGYSVSREKKERFSLILESASTNQTSMYLCASSPIMPQGGAEAFFGQGTRLTVV.

The chain employs TRBV4-3 and TRBJ2-3, with 7 bases aligning to TRBD2. Germline V gene data show CDR1 as LGHNA and CDR2 as YSLEER. V shed 0 bases and J 2 bases; nucleotides not matched to a gene: 2. The CDR3 loop spans 15 amino acids. In DNA form, the CDR3 reads TGCGCCAGCAGCCAAGAGCGGGAGCCCACAGATACGCAGTATTTT. Its translation: CASSQEREPTDTQYF.

V and J are TRBV6-1 and TRBJ2-7, with 7 bases identical to TRBD2. The CDR3 loop spans 15 amino acids. V was clipped by 2 bases and J by 3 bases; unmatched bases: 7. Germline CDR1 MNHNS, CDR2 SASEGT. The CDR3 here is CASSEMSSGGYEQYF. CDR3 nucleotides: TGTGCCAGCAGTGAAATGTCTAGCGGAGGCTACGAGCAGTACTTC.

CDR3 sequence: CASSDPGAEYGYTF. The CDR3 DNA is TGTGCCAGCAGTGATCCAGGGGCCGAATATGGCTACACCTTC. The gene calls are TRBV2 and TRBJ1-2; a possible D gene is TRBD1 (6 bases). V was clipped by 3 bases and J by 5 bases, with 13 bases between them. Germline V lookup: CDR1 SNHLY, CDR2 FYNNEI. The CDR3 totals 14 residues.

This chain links TRBV28 with TRBJ2-1, with D perhaps TRBD2 (5 bases). V was pared by 6 bases and J by 0 bases, with 12 bases between. Germline CDR1 is MDHEN and CDR2 is SYDVKM. This CDR3 has 15 amino acids. The CDR3, as DNA: TGTGCCAGCAGGTCGGGATTTAGCTCCTACAATGAGCAGTTCTTC. It specifies CASRSGFSSYNEQFF.

The chain has TRBV28 and TRBJ1-5; tentatively, D is TRBD1 (5 bases). Trimming cost V 3 bases and J 0 bases, with 9 bases left between them. The CDR3 covers 15 residues. The germline gives CDR1 MDHEN, CDR2 SYDVKM. CDR3 loop: CASSFRGDSNQPQHF. CDR3 DNA sequence: TGTGCCAGCAGTTTCCGGGGGGATAGCAATCAGCCCCAGCATTTT.

This clone was observed once. The V and J genes are TRBV28 and TRBJ2-2; D is perhaps TRBD1 (6 bases). CDR3 length: 16 amino acids. V was trimmed by 5 bases and J by 6 bases, leaving 19 bases between them. Per the germline V gene, CDR1 is MDHEN and CDR2 is SYDVKM. The CDR3 bases are TGTGCCAGCAGTCCCCCAGGTTGGGGGCGGGCCGGGGAGCTGTTTTTT. Protein sequence: CASSPPGWGRAGELFF.

The CDR3 sequence is CASSLSDTGELFF. CDR3 DNA sequence: TGTGCCAGCAGTTTATCCGACACCGGGGAGCTGTTTTTT. J is TRBJ2-2 and V is TRBV27; no reliable D call. CDR1 and CDR2 (germline): MNHEY, SMNVEV (reference sequence). V was clipped by 0 bases and J by 3 bases, with 2 bases between them. The length of the CDR3 is 13 residues.

This rearrangement joins TRBV27 to TRBJ2-1; 7 bases agree with TRBD2. The V and J ends lost 3 bases and 0 bases, in that order; junction bases with no gene match: 5. The CDR3 has 16 residues. Germline CDR1 is MNHEY and CDR2 is SMNVEV (reference sequence). CDR3 sequence (DNA): TGTGCCAGCAGTTTTCGGCCTAGCGGCTCCTACAATGAGCAGTTCTTC. It codes for CASSFRPSGSYNEQFF.

The chain employs TRBV9 and TRBJ2-7, with 7 nucleotides matching TRBD2. The germline V gene encodes CDR1 SGDLS and CDR2 YYNGEE. V dropped 0 bases and J dropped 0; count of bases not matched to a gene: 3. The CDR3 contains 15 residues. CDR3 DNA: TGTGCCAGCAGCGTAGACGGGAGGACCTCCTACGAGCAGTACTTC. This encodes CASSVDGRTSYEQYF. Drawing the rest from reference TRBV9 and TRBJ2-7, the complete variable domain is DSGVTQTPKHLITATGQRVTLRCSPRSGDLSVYWYQQSLDQGLQFLIQYYNGEERAKGNILERFSAQQFPDLHSELNLSSLELGDSALYFCASSVDGRTSYEQYFGPGTRLTVT.

The rearrangement links TRBV27 to TRBJ2-1, with 8 bases matching TRBD2. J lost 7 bases, V lost 5 bases, and 10 bases had no gene match. This CDR3 is 15 amino acids long. Germline V gene lookup returns CDR1 MNHEY and CDR2 SMNVEV (reference sequence). The CDR3 loop reads CASSLGLGFGNEQFF. The CDR3 nucleotides read TGTGCCAGCAGTCTGGGACTAGGTTTCGGTAATGAGCAGTTCTTC.